One sample yielded the 23 T cell receptor beta chains listed below, sequenced in a study of T cell responses to AZD1222 COVID-19 vaccine. TCRdb keeps only in-frame clones here, not all; method: immunoSEQ multiplex PCR. The data hold about 150,000 clones, with roughly nine tenths observed a single time. The specimen comprised peripheral blood, sampled after recovery from COVID-19. The source of these receptors is an adult who had recovered from COVID-19.

The rearrangement uses TRBV19 and TRBJ2-3, with TRBD2 matching over 10 bases. The V and J ends lost 10 bases and 2 bases, in that order; junction bases with no gene match: 12. Per the germline V gene, CDR1 is LNHDA and CDR2 is SQIVND (reference sequence). This CDR3 contains 16 residues. The CDR3, as DNA: TGTGCCACGACGTCTCAGCGGGGGGGAAACACAGATACGCAGTATTTT. Residues: CATTSQRGGNTDTQYF.

The rearrangement joins TRBV7-9 to TRBJ2-7, with D possibly TRBD2 on 6 matching bases. The CDR3 length is 13 residues. V lost 1 base, J lost 3 bases, and 7 bases lay in between. Germline V gives CDR1 SEHNR, CDR2 FQNEAQ (reference sequence). CDR3 in amino acids: CASSLGDFYEQYF. CDR3 sequence (DNA): TGTGCCAGCAGCTTAGGGGACTTCTACGAGCAGTACTTC.

This clone has more than one count but fewer than ten. V and J are TRBV7-3 and TRBJ1-4; no firm D call. The CDR3 length is 12 residues. V dropped 8 bases and J dropped 10 bases, with 14 bases sitting between them. Germline V gene lookup returns CDR1 SGHTA and CDR2 FQGTGA. This CDR3 reads CASPWEGGKLFF. The CDR3 nucleotides are TGTGCCAGCCCCTGGGAGGGCGGAAAACTGTTTTTT.

The chain links TRBV7-9 to TRBJ1-2, with D maybe TRBD1 (6 bases). CDR1 and CDR2 from the germline V gene are SEHNR and FQNEAQ (reference sequence). This CDR3 has 16 residues. Trimming removed 4 bases at V and 4 bases at J, with 19 bases between. CDR3: CASSSLGDKFFYGYTF. The DNA for the CDR3 is TGTGCCAGCAGCTCCTTGGGGGACAAATTTTTCTATGGCTACACCTTC.

The chain is built from TRBV7-9 and TRBJ1-2, with 10 bases identical to TRBD1. Per germline, CDR1 SEHNR and CDR2 FQNEAQ (reference sequence). The CDR3 covers 15 residues. The ends lost 5 bases at V and 4 bases at J; junction bases unmatched: 7. In DNA, the CDR3 is TGTGCCAGCAGCCAGTCAGACAGGGGGCCCTATGGCTACACCTTC. This encodes CASSQSDRGPYGYTF.

This clone has a handful of counts. The chain has TRBV27 and TRBJ2-7; no definite D call. This CDR3 has 17 residues. Trimming stripped 4 bases from V and 1 base from J, with 20 bases between. Germline CDR1 reads MNHEY; CDR2 reads SMNVEV (reference sequence). The CDR3 loop is CASSSRLGQSSSYEQYF. The CDR3 region has the DNA TGTGCCAGCAGTTCCCGCCTCGGGCAGTCGAGTTCCTACGAGCAGTACTTC.

The rearrangement uses TRBV9 and TRBJ1-6, with 8 nucleotides matching TRBD1. Germline assignment: CDR1 SGDLS and CDR2 YYNGEE. There are 15 residues in the CDR3. J was trimmed by 10 bases and V by 4 bases; bases with no gene match: 10. In DNA, the CDR3 is TGTGCCAGCAGCTTTGGGACAGGAGGCCAATCACCCCTCCACTTT. This codes for CASSFGTGGQSPLHF. The variable domain in full, completed from reference TRBV9 and TRBJ1-6, reads DSGVTQTPKHLITATGQRVTLRCSPRSGDLSVYWYQQSLDQGLQFLIQYYNGEERAKGNILERFSAQQFPDLHSELNLSSLELGDSALYFCASSFGTGGQSPLHFGNGTRLTVT.

The chain employs TRBV5-1 and TRBJ2-7; possible D gene TRBD2, 6 bases. The V gene lost 2 bases and the J gene lost 4 bases, with 13 bases spanning the gap. Germline-derived CDR1 and CDR2 are SGHRS and YFSETQ. The CDR3 consists of 14 residues. CDR3 sequence (DNA): TGCGCCAGCAGCTTAACGGGACTGGTTTACGAGCAGTACTTC. Translated: CASSLTGLVYEQYF.

This rearrangement joins TRBV5-1 to TRBJ2-5, with D unclear. CDR1 and CDR2 (germline): SGHRS, YFSETQ. This CDR3 is built from 12 residues. V was pared by 5 bases and J by 0 bases, with 5 bases between. Written as DNA, the CDR3 is TGCGCCAGCAGTCCTTACCAAGAGACCCAGTACTTC. This sequence encodes CASSPYQETQYF.

The chain joins TRBV5-1 to TRBJ1-1; the match to TRBD1 covers 7 bases. V lost 6 bases to trimming and J lost 1 base; unmatched junction nucleotides: 12. Per the germline V gene, CDR1 is SGHRS and CDR2 is YFSETQ. The CDR3 spans 16 residues. The CDR3 bases are TGCGCCAGCACTCTGAGGGCCGGACAGGCGAACACTGAAGCTTTCTTT. Protein: CASTLRAGQANTEAFF. Variable domain in full (rest from reference TRBV5-1 and TRBJ1-1): KAGVTQTPRYLIKTRGQQVTLSCSPISGHRSVSWYQQTPGQGLQFLFEYFSETQRNKGNFPGRFSGRQFSNSRSEMNVSTLELGDSALYLCASTLRAGQANTEAFFGQGTRLTVV.

The chain joins TRBV6-6 to TRBJ1-1, with 8 bases fitting TRBD1. V lost 5 bases and J lost 4; bases outside the gene matches: 3. The length of the CDR3 is 13 residues. Germline V gene sequence: CDR1 MNHNY, CDR2 SVGAGI (reference sequence). CDR3 amino acids: CASSPDRGTEAFF. In nucleotides, the CDR3 is TGTGCCAGCAGTCCCGACAGGGGCACTGAAGCTTTCTTT.

The V and J genes are TRBV7-9 and TRBJ1-4, with D uncertain. Trimming removed 5 bases at V and 0 bases at J, with 10 bases between. Germline V gene lookup returns CDR1 SEHNR and CDR2 FQNEAQ (reference sequence). The CDR3 spans 15 residues. CDR3 DNA sequence: TGTGCCAGCAGCCCCGGGGTTGCAACTAATGAAAAACTGTTTTTT. Translating it yields CASSPGVATNEKLFF.

The CDR3 DNA is TGTGCCAGCAGTGCCCAAGGTAGCGAAAAACTGTTTTTT. Protein product: CASSAQGSEKLFF. The chain has TRBV2 and TRBJ1-4, with unresolved D. V lost 4 bases to trimming and J lost 8 bases, with 11 bases between them. This CDR3 contains 13 residues. Germline CDR1 and CDR2: SNHLY and FYNNEI.

This clone was seen a handful of times. The chain is built from TRBV18 and TRBJ2-7; TRBD1 or TRBD2 may be the D gene (5 bases each). The CDR3 is 15 amino acids. The ends were cut back, 4 bases at V and 4 bases at J, with 17 bases in the middle. Germline V lookup: CDR1 KGHSH, CDR2 LQKENI. DNA of the CDR3: TGTGCCAGCTCACGCCAAGGGACGGGAAAATACGAGCAGTACTTC. It codes for CASSRQGTGKYEQYF.

This clone appeared once. V gene TRBV27 combines with J gene TRBJ1-2, with D perhaps matching TRBD1 (5 bases). There are 13 residues in the CDR3. Deletions cut 6 bases from V and 2 bases from J, with 10 bases between. Germline assignment: CDR1 MNHEY and CDR2 SMNVEV (reference sequence). Written as DNA, the CDR3 is TGTGCCAGCAGCTCGGGGGGGAACTATGGCTACACCTTC. This sequence encodes CASSSGGNYGYTF.

V gene TRBV5-1 combines with J gene TRBJ2-7; D is possibly TRBD2 (5 bases). Germline V gives CDR1 SGHRS, CDR2 YFSETQ. The CDR3 extends over 13 amino acids. V gave up 4 bases and J gave up 4 bases, with 12 bases separating them. The CDR3 reads CASSRGPSYEQYF. The CDR3 nucleotides read TGCGCCAGCAGCCGCGGGCCCTCTTACGAGCAGTACTTC.

This chain uses TRBV21-1 with TRBJ1-5. TRBV21-1 is listed as a pseudogene. The CDR3 totals 15 residues. The CDR3 DNA is TGTGCCAGCATTATGAGGGGGGTACCCAATCAGCCCCAGCATTTT. It encodes CASIMRGVPNQPQHF.

The V and J genes are TRBV11-3 and TRBJ2-2; TRBD2 agrees at 7 bases. Germline assignment: CDR1 SGHNT and CDR2 YENEEA. V dropped 3 bases and J dropped 1; count of bases not matched to a gene: 17. The CDR3 consists of 20 residues. For the CDR3, the DNA is TGTGCCAGCAGCTTGGGGCGAGGGAGGGCGACCCGACTGAACACCGGGGAGCTGTTTTTT. It codes for CASSLGRGRATRLNTGELFF.

The chain has TRBV7-9 and TRBJ1-2, with D perhaps matching TRBD1 (6 bases). CDR1 SEHNR and CDR2 FQNEAQ come from the germline V gene (reference sequence). The CDR3 consists of 15 residues. V gave up 6 bases and J gave up 8 bases, with 22 bases separating them. For the CDR3, the DNA is TGTGCCAGCAGTTTGAAAAGGGCAGGGGAGGAGGGCTACACCTTC. Translating gives CASSLKRAGEEGYTF.

This clone was detected only once. The rearrangement links TRBV7-3 to TRBJ2-1; D gene uncertain. The ends were cut back, 5 bases at V and 7 bases at J, with 9 bases in the middle. The CDR3 loop spans 12 amino acids. Germline loops: CDR1 SGHTA, CDR2 FQGTGA. This chain's CDR3 is CASSVTANEQFF. The CDR3 DNA is TGTGCCAGCAGCGTGACTGCAAATGAGCAGTTCTTC.

The gene calls are TRBV12-3 or TRBV12-4 and TRBJ2-2; D gene unclear. V lost 5 bases, J lost 7 bases, and 8 bases lay in between. The CDR3 is 12 amino acids. The CDR3 coding sequence is TGTGCCAGCAGTCCATTGGTCGGGGAGCTGTTTTTT. Protein product: CASSPLVGELFF.

The chain has TRBV10-1 and TRBJ2-1; D remains ambiguous. Trimming took off 0 bases at V and 6 bases at J, with 9 bases between the two ends. This CDR3 comprises 14 residues. Germline CDR1 WNHNN, CDR2 SYGVQD (reference sequence). CDR3 protein: CASSESTSGNEQFF. CDR3 nucleotides: TGCGCCAGCAGTGAGTCGACCTCCGGCAATGAGCAGTTCTTC.

This chain links TRBV7-2 with TRBJ2-1; tentatively, D is TRBD1 (5 bases). Germline V gene sequence: CDR1 SGHTA, CDR2 FQGNSA. The CDR3 totals 15 residues. The V and J ends lost 6 bases and 10 bases respectively, with 22 bases between them. The CDR3 DNA is TGTGCCAGCAGTCGACCAGGGAAGGGGATGGAGGAGCAGTTCTTC. This sequence encodes CASSRPGKGMEEQFF.